The clone carrying this T cell receptor (beta chain) came up many times. Its specificity is not known. The sample comes from a study of Graves' ophthalmopathy and Graves' hyperthyroidism. Study findings and constraints: The authors also found most expanded thyroid clonotypes above 0.001 frequency in blood. With a specificity of around 76% and a sensitivity of around 70%, the model predicted ophthalmopathy progression.

The sequenced template was RNA, covering the TCR beta CDR3 region. Amplification began with first-round RT-PCR using HTBI primers, then second-round multiplex PCR was performed. TCRdb re-derived calls from the multiplex PCR reads in MiXCR, one entry per CDR3 protein. The table lists approximately 460,000 distinct CDR3 sequences, 13% to 15% of them singletons, with 9.5% to 10% in the top ten. Trimming cost V 5 bases and J 2 bases, with 9 bases left between them. This CDR3 comprises 13 residues. CDR1 is MDHEN and CDR2 is SYDVKM in the germline V gene. The TCR originated in a woman aged 25-40 years with Graves' ophthalmopathy. Sequences were obtained from blood. J is TRBJ1-1 and V is TRBV28, with D hard to call. DNA for the CDR3: TGTGCCAGCAGTCGACAAATAAACACTGAAGCTTTCTTT. This encodes CASSRQINTEAFF.